This record covers a single TCR beta chain. The antigen is not known. Both CD4+ and CD8+ T cells were negatively isolated, and TEMRA cells underwent FACS enrichment. This CDR3 spans 14 amino acids. Germline lookup yields CDR1 SGHRS and CDR2 YFSETQ. Trimming left V 1 base short and J 4 bases short, with 11 bases between. These data originate in a study of CD8 T cells in Susac syndrome. After extraction with the RNeasy kit, roughly 0.45 to 1 ug of the RNA was reverse transcribed using random hexamers. In TCRdb, the immunoSEQ multiplex PCR reads were re-called with MiXCR into one record per CDR3 protein. The sample lists about 69,000 distinct CDR3 sequences; 85% to 95% were seen once. The study, taken as a whole, reports: The study's TCR sequencing and HLA analysis drew on a certain number of individuals. That number was acknowledged as relatively small.

Sequencing was done on a sample of CD8+ T cells from PBMCs. The source is a human donor in good health. The chain joins TRBV5-1 to TRBJ2-5; possible D gene TRBD1, 6 bases. CDR3 DNA: TGCGCCAGCAGCTTGAGGACAGCCCGAGAGACCCAGTACTTC. Its protein product is CASSLRTARETQYF.